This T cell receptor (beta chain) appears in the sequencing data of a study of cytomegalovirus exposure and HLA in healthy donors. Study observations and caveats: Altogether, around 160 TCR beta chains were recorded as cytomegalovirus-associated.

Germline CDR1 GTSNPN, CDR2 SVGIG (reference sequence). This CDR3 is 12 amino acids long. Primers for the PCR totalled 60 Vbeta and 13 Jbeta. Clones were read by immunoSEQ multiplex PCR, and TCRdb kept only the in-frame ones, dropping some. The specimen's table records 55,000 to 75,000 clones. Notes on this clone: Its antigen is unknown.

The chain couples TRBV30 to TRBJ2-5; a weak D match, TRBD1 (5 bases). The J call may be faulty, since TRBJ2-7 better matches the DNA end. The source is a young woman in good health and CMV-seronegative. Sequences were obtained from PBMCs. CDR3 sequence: CAWSARADEQYF. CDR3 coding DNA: TGTGCCTGGAGTGCCAGGGCGGACGAGCAGTACTTC.